This T cell receptor (beta chain) was identified in a study of T cells in localized non-small cell lung cancer. V dropped 5 bases and J dropped 2 bases, with 13 bases sitting between them. This CDR3 region has 15 residues. CDR1 is SGHTA and CDR2 is FQGTGA in the germline V gene. This clone is medium-sized by share. What it binds is not known. The data were produced by immunoSEQ multiplex PCR, yet TCRdb's version contains in-frame clones alone and is incomplete. The sample shows roughly 20,000 clones, 65% to 85% of them seen only once. Study-wide points: Greater blood T cell density accompanied longer overall survival. Adjacent lung had a median around 60 of the 100 largest tumor clones. Highest T cell clonality was seen in uninvolved adjacent lung, surpassing that measured in tumor.

This specimen consisted of peripheral blood, obtained before any cancer treatment. The source of this sequence is a man aged 40 to 70 with stage I lung adenocarcinoma. The chain employs TRBV7-3 and TRBJ2-1; no reliable D call. The CDR3 DNA follows: TGTGCCAGCAGCCTAGATCGGACGGCCTACAATGAGCAGTTCTTC. Translation: CASSLDRTAYNEQFF.